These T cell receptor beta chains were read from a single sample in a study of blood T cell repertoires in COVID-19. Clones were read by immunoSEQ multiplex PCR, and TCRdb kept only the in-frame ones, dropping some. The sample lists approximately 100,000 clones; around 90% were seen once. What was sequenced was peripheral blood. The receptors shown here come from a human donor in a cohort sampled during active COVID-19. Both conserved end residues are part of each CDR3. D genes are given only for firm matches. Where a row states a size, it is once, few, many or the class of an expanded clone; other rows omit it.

CDR3 DNA: TGTGCCAGCAGTTTGTTCGGTGAAGCTTTCTTT
CDR3 protein: CASSLFGEAFF
D gene: -
J gene: TRBJ1-1
V gene: TRBV28
clone size: -

CDR3 DNA: TGTGCCATCAGTGCGATTCCCCTCATGCAGTCCTATGGCTACACCTTC
CDR3 protein: CAISAIPLMQSYGYTF
D gene: -
J gene: TRBJ1-2
V gene: TRBV10-3
clone size: -

CDR3 DNA: TGTGCCAGCAGGCGGACAGGGACAGAATACAATGAGCAGTTCTTC
CDR3 protein: CASRRTGTEYNEQFF
D gene: TRBD1
J gene: TRBJ2-1
V gene: TRBV7-8
clone size: -

CDR3 DNA: TGTGCCAGCAGCTTAGATGACAGGGCTCAACTGTTTTTT
CDR3 protein: CASSLDDRAQLFF
D gene: TRBD1
J gene: TRBJ1-4
V gene: TRBV7-9
clone size: -

CDR3 DNA: TGTGCCAGCAGCCATTTATCAGGGGATAGCAATCAGCCCCAGCATTTT
CDR3 protein: CASSHLSGDSNQPQHF
D gene: -
J gene: TRBJ1-5
V gene: TRBV5-6
clone size: -

CDR3 DNA: TGTGCCAGCAGCTGGGGGACAGGTAGCTCTGGAAACACCATATATTTT
CDR3 protein: CASSWGTGSSGNTIYF
D gene: TRBD1
J gene: TRBJ1-3
V gene: TRBV5-4
clone size: -

CDR3 DNA: TGTGCCAGCAGCTCCCAGGCTAGCGGCACAGATACGCAGTATTTT
CDR3 protein: CASSSQASGTDTQYF
D gene: -
J gene: TRBJ2-3
V gene: TRBV7-2
clone size: -

CDR3 DNA: TGTGCCAGCAGTTATGGCTACCTAGGCTACAATGAGCAGTTCTTC
CDR3 protein: CASSYGYLGYNEQFF
D gene: -
J gene: TRBJ2-1
V gene: TRBV6-2/TRBV6-3
clone size: -

CDR3 DNA: TGTGCCAGCAGCTTGTGGCGGGGGGTGACATACACAGATACGCAGTATTTT
CDR3 protein: CASSLWRGVTYTDTQYF
D gene: TRBD2
J gene: TRBJ2-3
V gene: TRBV5-4
clone size: -

CDR3 DNA: TGTGCCAGCAGCTTCCCCAGGTCTTGGAACAATGAGCAGTTCTTC
CDR3 protein: CASSFPRSWNNEQFF
D gene: -
J gene: TRBJ2-1
V gene: TRBV7-9
clone size: -

CDR3 DNA: TGCGCCAGCAGCCGGCGAGGAGTCGGTGAAAAACTGTTTTTT
CDR3 protein: CASSRRGVGEKLFF
D gene: -
J gene: TRBJ1-4
V gene: TRBV4-3
clone size: -

CDR3 DNA: TGTGCCAGCAGTCCGGGGACTTTCTGGGGCACAGATACGCAGTATTTT
CDR3 protein: CASSPGTFWGTDTQYF
D gene: -
J gene: TRBJ2-3
V gene: TRBV27
clone size: few

CDR3 DNA: TGTGCCAGCAGCTTTCGACGGGGGGCCATGGAGACCCAGTACTTC
CDR3 protein: CASSFRRGAMETQYF
D gene: -
J gene: TRBJ2-5
V gene: TRBV7-9
clone size: -

CDR3 DNA: TGTGCCAGCAGCTTAAAGGGGGGCACAGATACGCAGTATTTT
CDR3 protein: CASSLKGGTDTQYF
D gene: -
J gene: TRBJ2-3
V gene: TRBV7-2
clone size: once

CDR3 DNA: TGTGCCAGTAGCACGGGACAGCTAAACTACGAGCAGTACTTC
CDR3 protein: CASSTGQLNYEQYF
D gene: TRBD1
J gene: TRBJ2-7
V gene: TRBV19
clone size: once

CDR3 DNA: TGTGCCAGCAGTTGTCAAACCCGGGACAGCGACTTC
CDR3 protein: CASSCQTRDSDF
D gene: TRBD1
J gene: TRBJ1-2
V gene: TRBV27
clone size: -

CDR3 DNA: TGTGCCAGCAGTTTACGGGGGTTTGGCTACACCTTC
CDR3 protein: CASSLRGFGYTF
D gene: -
J gene: TRBJ1-2
V gene: TRBV12-3/TRBV12-4
clone size: once

CDR3 DNA: TGTGCCAGCAGCCAAGATATCGCTGTCTTGAGCCAAGAGACCCAGTACTTC
CDR3 protein: CASSQDIAVLSQETQYF
D gene: -
J gene: TRBJ2-5
V gene: TRBV3-1/TRBV3-2
clone size: -

CDR3 DNA: TGTGCCAGTAGTATGCAGGAATTGAACACTGAAGCTTTCTTT
CDR3 protein: CASSMQELNTEAFF
D gene: -
J gene: TRBJ1-1
V gene: TRBV19
clone size: -

CDR3 DNA: TGCGCCAGCAGCCCCAGAGCGGGGGACACCTACGAGCAGTACTTC
CDR3 protein: CASSPRAGDTYEQYF
D gene: TRBD2
J gene: TRBJ2-7
V gene: TRBV5-1
clone size: -

CDR3 DNA: TGTGCCAGCAGCCAAGTGGCCAGGACAGCGAACACTGAAGCTTTCTTT
CDR3 protein: CASSQVARTANTEAFF
D gene: -
J gene: TRBJ1-1
V gene: TRBV4-2
clone size: -

CDR3 DNA: TGTGCCAGCAGCCCTGGACTGTTCTCCTACGAGCAGTACTTC
CDR3 protein: CASSPGLFSYEQYF
D gene: -
J gene: TRBJ2-7
V gene: TRBV27
clone size: -

CDR3 DNA: TGTGCCAGCACTAGGGGGCTAAGGACTGAAGCTTTCTTT
CDR3 protein: CASTRGLRTEAFF
D gene: TRBD1
J gene: TRBJ1-1
V gene: TRBV6-5
clone size: -

CDR3 DNA: TGTGCCAGCAGCTGGGGACAGGGGGCTGACTATGGCTACACCTTC
CDR3 protein: CASSWGQGADYGYTF
D gene: TRBD1
J gene: TRBJ1-2
V gene: TRBV5-5
clone size: -

CDR3 DNA: TGTGCCAGTAGGGGGGGGAACACTGAAGCTTTCTTT
CDR3 protein: CASRGGNTEAFF
D gene: -
J gene: TRBJ1-1
V gene: TRBV3-1/TRBV3-2
clone size: -

CDR3 DNA: TGTGCCAGCAGCCACCGCTCCCGAGGACAGGCGACCCAAGCTTTCTTT
CDR3 protein: CASSHRSRGQATQAFF
D gene: TRBD1
J gene: TRBJ1-1
V gene: TRBV3-1/TRBV3-2
clone size: -

CDR3 DNA: TGTGCCAGCAGCCTCCGGGGGAAGCCCTACGAGCAGTACTTC
CDR3 protein: CASSLRGKPYEQYF
D gene: -
J gene: TRBJ2-7
V gene: TRBV6-6
clone size: -

CDR3 DNA: TGTGCCAGCAGCCGGGACAGGAAGAACACTGAAGCTTTCTTT
CDR3 protein: CASSRDRKNTEAFF
D gene: TRBD1
J gene: TRBJ1-1
V gene: TRBV11-3
clone size: -

CDR3 DNA: TGTGCCAGCAGCCAGGAAAAAAGGGTCACAGGGGAATCGGATGAGCAGTTCTTC
CDR3 protein: CASSQEKRVTGESDEQFF
D gene: TRBD1
J gene: TRBJ2-1
V gene: TRBV14
clone size: -

CDR3 DNA: TGTGCCAGTAGTATTGGGCAGATGAACACTGAAGCTTTCTTT
CDR3 protein: CASSIGQMNTEAFF
D gene: -
J gene: TRBJ1-1
V gene: TRBV19
clone size: -

CDR3 DNA: TGTGCCAGCAGTTCTCCCGGGACAGGAGTTGACACTGAAGCTTTCTTT
CDR3 protein: CASSSPGTGVDTEAFF
D gene: TRBD1
J gene: TRBJ1-1
V gene: TRBV28
clone size: -

CDR3 DNA: TGTGCCAGCAGCTTAATGTACGGGGAGCAGTACTTC
CDR3 protein: CASSLMYGEQYF
D gene: -
J gene: TRBJ2-7
V gene: TRBV7-2
clone size: -

CDR3 DNA: TGCGCCAGCAGCCAAATAAATCCAACCCGGGCAGATACGCAGTATTTT
CDR3 protein: CASSQINPTRADTQYF
D gene: -
J gene: TRBJ2-3
V gene: TRBV4-1
clone size: -

CDR3 DNA: TGTGCCAGCAGCCAAGATCCCTACACCGGGGAGCTGTTTTTT
CDR3 protein: CASSQDPYTGELFF
D gene: -
J gene: TRBJ2-2
V gene: TRBV4-2
clone size: -

CDR3 DNA: TGTGCCAGCAGGCCGGCCTCCGGGACAGGTGAAACAGATACGCAGTATTTT
CDR3 protein: CASRPASGTGETDTQYF
D gene: TRBD1
J gene: TRBJ2-3
V gene: TRBV7-9
clone size: -

CDR3 DNA: TGTGCCAGCAGTTACCCCCCTCGGACTAGCGGGGCCGCAGATACGCAGTATTTT
CDR3 protein: CASSYPPRTSGAADTQYF
D gene: TRBD2
J gene: TRBJ2-3
V gene: TRBV6-2/TRBV6-3
clone size: -

CDR3 DNA: TGTGCCAGCAGCCGTCGGGACGAGCAGTACTTC
CDR3 protein: CASSRRDEQYF
D gene: -
J gene: TRBJ2-7
V gene: TRBV28
clone size: few

CDR3 DNA: TGCGCCAGCAGCTTGTGGGCAGGGGTGAACACTGAAGCTTTCTTT
CDR3 protein: CASSLWAGVNTEAFF
D gene: -
J gene: TRBJ1-1
V gene: TRBV5-1
clone size: -

CDR3 DNA: TGTGCCAGCAGTGGCTCCGCGGGGCGATCAACCTACGAGCAGTACTTC
CDR3 protein: CASSGSAGRSTYEQYF
D gene: -
J gene: TRBJ2-7
V gene: TRBV6-1
clone size: -

CDR3 DNA: TGTGCCAGCAGCTTGGGAGGGTTTTCTAGCACAGATACGCAGTATTTT
CDR3 protein: CASSLGGFSSTDTQYF
D gene: -
J gene: TRBJ2-3
V gene: TRBV5-4
clone size: -

CDR3 DNA: TGTGCCAGCAGTCTGGGACTGTATAAGGCGAAACTGTTTTTT
CDR3 protein: CASSLGLYKAKLFF
D gene: -
J gene: TRBJ1-4
V gene: TRBV28
clone size: -

CDR3 DNA: TGTGCCAGCAGCCAAGCGGCTAGCGGGAGGGCTTACGAGCAGTACTTC
CDR3 protein: CASSQAASGRAYEQYF
D gene: -
J gene: TRBJ2-7
V gene: TRBV21-1
clone size: -

CDR3 DNA: TGTGCCAGCAGCCCGCGAGGAGGGTTCACAGATACGCAGTATTTT
CDR3 protein: CASSPRGGFTDTQYF
D gene: -
J gene: TRBJ2-3
V gene: TRBV13
clone size: -

CDR3 DNA: TGTGCCAGCTCACCTCAACAGGGGCGTGCAGAGACCCAGTACTTC
CDR3 protein: CASSPQQGRAETQYF
D gene: TRBD1
J gene: TRBJ2-5
V gene: TRBV18
clone size: -

CDR3 DNA: TGTGCCAGCAGCCGGCGGGGCACTGAAGCTTTCTTT
CDR3 protein: CASSRRGTEAFF
D gene: -
J gene: TRBJ1-1
V gene: TRBV14
clone size: -

CDR3 DNA: TGTGCCAGTAGTGCCGCAGGGTTCGAAACCAAAAACATTCAGTACTTC
CDR3 protein: CASSAAGFETKNIQYF
D gene: -
J gene: TRBJ2-4
V gene: TRBV19
clone size: -

CDR3 DNA: TGTGCCAGCAGTGACCCGACAGGGTTGAGCTCCTACGAGCAGTACTTC
CDR3 protein: CASSDPTGLSSYEQYF
D gene: TRBD1
J gene: TRBJ2-7
V gene: TRBV2
clone size: -

CDR3 DNA: TGCGCCAGCAGCTTGGGTGAGGGAAAGAAAGAGACCCAGTACTTC
CDR3 protein: CASSLGEGKKETQYF
D gene: -
J gene: TRBJ2-5
V gene: TRBV5-1
clone size: -

CDR3 DNA: TGTGCCAGTAGCGACAGGGTTTACACTGAAGCTTTCTTT
CDR3 protein: CASSDRVYTEAFF
D gene: TRBD1
J gene: TRBJ1-1
V gene: TRBV19
clone size: -

CDR3 DNA: TGTGCCAGCAGTGATCGGCGGGCGGGTGGCTACACCTTC
CDR3 protein: CASSDRRAGGYTF
D gene: -
J gene: TRBJ1-2
V gene: TRBV6-1
clone size: -